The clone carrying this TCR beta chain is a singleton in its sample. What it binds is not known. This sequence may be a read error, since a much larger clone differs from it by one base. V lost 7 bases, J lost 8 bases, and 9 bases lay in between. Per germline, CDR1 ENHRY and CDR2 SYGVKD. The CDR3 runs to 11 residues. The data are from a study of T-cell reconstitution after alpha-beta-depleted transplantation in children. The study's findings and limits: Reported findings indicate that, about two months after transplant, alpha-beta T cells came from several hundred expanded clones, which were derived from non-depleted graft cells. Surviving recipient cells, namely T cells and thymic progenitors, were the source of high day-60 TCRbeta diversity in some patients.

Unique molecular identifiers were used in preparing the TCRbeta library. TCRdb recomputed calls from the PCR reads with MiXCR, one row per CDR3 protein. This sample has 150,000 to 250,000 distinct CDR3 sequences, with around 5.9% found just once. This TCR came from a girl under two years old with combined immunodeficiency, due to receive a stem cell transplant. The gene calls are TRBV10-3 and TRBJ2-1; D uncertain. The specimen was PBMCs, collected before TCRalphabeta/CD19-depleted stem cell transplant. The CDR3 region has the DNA TGTGCCATCAAATCTTACTATGAGCAGTTCTTC. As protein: CAIKSYYEQFF.